This T cell receptor (beta chain) was identified during a study of OX40 agonist ivuxolimab in advanced cancers. Study-wide background: Earlier anti-PD-1, anti-PD-L1 or anti-CTLA-4 therapy was permitted; roughly 37% had received some.

The repertoire was sequenced with immunoSEQ multiplex PCR; TCRdb's copy has only in-frame clones and lacks some. The table shows approximately 80,000 clones, with roughly 89% occurring only once. V dropped 6 bases and J dropped 4; count of bases not matched to a gene: 13. Germline V lookup: CDR1 KGHSH, CDR2 LQKENI. The length of the CDR3 is 16 residues. The V gene is TRBV18, the J gene TRBJ2-3; TRBD2 aligns across 7 bases. The receptor was isolated from an adult with an advanced solid tumor such as melanoma, head and neck, liver or kidney cancer. The source was CD4+ or CD8+ T cells sorted from blood, collected in a trial of the OX40 agonist ivuxolimab. The CDR3 is CASSPFAGAGPDTQYF. CDR3 nucleotide sequence: TGTGCCAGCTCGCCCTTTGCGGGAGCTGGCCCAGATACGCAGTATTTT.